One and the same sample provided the 5 T cell receptor beta chains below, sequenced in a study of beta chain features in type 1 diabetes. The isolated RNA, all of it, was reverse transcribed, so expressed TCRB transcripts were what got sequenced. Produced via immunoSEQ multiplex PCR; TCRdb's table is partial and in-frame only. The data hold under 250,000 clones, with about 14% observed a single time. The sample taken for sequencing was naive CD4+ T cells from blood. The receptors come from a middle-aged woman in good health.

This chain joins TRBV2 and TRBJ1-1; D not certain. The CDR3 length is 13 residues. Between the trimmed V and J ends, which lost 2 bases and 8 bases, there was a span of 12 bases. CDR1 SNHLY and CDR2 FYNNEI come from the germline V gene. This chain's CDR3 is CASSEKLPIEAFF. The DNA for the CDR3 is TGTGCCAGCAGTGAAAAACTACCGATAGAAGCTTTCTTT. The full variable domain, with the rest looked up from reference TRBV2 and TRBJ1-1, is EPEVTQTPSHQVTQMGQEVILRCVPISNHLYFYWYRQILGQKVEFLVSFYNNEISEKSEIFDDQFSVERPDGSNFTLKIRSTKLEDSAMYFCASSEKLPIEAFFGQGTRLTVV.

This chain joins TRBV6-1 and TRBJ2-7; perhaps TRBD1 as D (5 bases). V was cut by 4 bases and J by 6 bases, with 13 bases left in between. Germline V lookup: CDR1 MNHNS, CDR2 SASEGT. The CDR3 has 13 residues. The CDR3 is CASSGLLGREQYF. The CDR3 DNA sequence: TGTGCCAGCAGTGGACTCTTGGGGCGCGAGCAGTACTTC.

This clone was counted only a few times. The J gene is TRBJ1-1, the V gene TRBV5-1; D remains unclear. In germline, CDR1 is SGHRS, CDR2 YFSETQ. This CDR3 spans 13 amino acids. Trimming left V 5 bases short and J 0 bases short, with 8 bases between. The CDR3 DNA follows: TGCGCCAGCAGGCAGGTTATGAACACTGAAGCTTTCTTT. Protein product: CASRQVMNTEAFF.

The rearrangement joins TRBV7-9 to TRBJ1-4; 7 nucleotides match TRBD1. Trimming cost V 11 bases and J 6 bases; bases outside gene matches: 9. CDR1 and CDR2 (germline): SEHNR, FQNEAQ (reference sequence). The length of the CDR3 is 13 residues. CDR3 region: CASTMQGDEKLFF. The DNA of the CDR3 is TGTGCCTCGACTATGCAGGGGGATGAAAAACTGTTTTTT.

The chain is built from TRBV7-9 and TRBJ2-1; 10 bases match TRBD1. Germline lookup yields CDR1 SEHNR and CDR2 FQNEAQ (reference sequence). The CDR3 has 16 amino acids. The ends lost 6 bases at V and 6 bases at J; junction bases unmatched: 11. CDR3 sequence: CASSPNWDRGFNEQFF. The CDR3 coding sequence is TGTGCCAGCAGTCCCAATTGGGACAGGGGTTTCAATGAGCAGTTCTTC.